A single sample is the source of the 19 T cell receptor beta chains below, sequenced in a study of blood T cell repertoires in COVID-19. The data were produced by immunoSEQ multiplex PCR, yet TCRdb's version contains in-frame clones alone and is incomplete. In the table there are under 300,000 clones, around 85% of which are singletons. Sequenced input: PBMCs or T cells enriched from blood (not recorded which). These TCRs come from a middle-aged woman with acute COVID-19.

In this sample, this clone turned up once. The genes are TRBV7-9 and TRBJ2-2; 10 positions match TRBD2. The CDR3 spans 17 residues. J gave up 5 bases and V 4 bases, and 10 bases lay outside the gene matches. Germline CDR1 reads SEHNR; CDR2 reads FQNEAQ (reference sequence). The CDR3 loop reads CASSSLASGRKTGELFF. DNA for the CDR3: TGTGCCAGCAGCTCGCTTGCTAGCGGGAGAAAAACCGGGGAGCTGTTTTTT.

This chain links TRBV11-3 with TRBJ1-1; D may be TRBD1 (6 bases). The ends were cut back, 2 bases at V and 0 bases at J, with 19 bases in the middle. CDR1 is SGHNT and CDR2 is YENEEA in the germline V gene. This CDR3 has 18 amino acids. CDR3 loop: CASSLSFRPGVLNTEAFF. The CDR3 DNA follows: TGTGCCAGCAGCTTAAGTTTCCGTCCAGGGGTGTTGAACACTGAAGCTTTCTTT.

To note about this clone: Other DNA sequences in this specimen translate into the identical CDR3. The rearrangement uses TRBV27 and TRBJ2-2, with 10 bases aligning to TRBD2. This CDR3 has 15 amino acids. The germline V gene encodes CDR1 MNHEY and CDR2 SMNVEV (reference sequence). V was clipped by 6 bases and J by 3 bases; unmatched bases: 4. CDR3 coding DNA: TGTGCCAGCAGAAGACTAGCGGGTGACACCGGGGAGCTGTTTTTT. Protein product: CASRRLAGDTGELFF.

This sequence joins TRBV15 and TRBJ1-5, with D maybe TRBD1 (6 bases). This CDR3 is built from 16 residues. Germline assignment: CDR1 LNHNV and CDR2 YYDKDF (reference sequence). V was pared by 0 bases and J by 1 base, with 10 bases between. The chain's CDR3 is CATSRDGTGSNQPQHF. Here the CDR3 DNA reads TGTGCCACCAGCAGAGATGGCACAGGGAGCAATCAGCCCCAGCATTTT.

This chain uses TRBV24-1 with TRBJ2-5, with 13 bases identical to TRBD2. Germline CDR1 KGHDR, CDR2 SFDVKD. V gave up 2 bases and J gave up 4 bases; unmatched junction bases: 6. The CDR3 totals 17 residues. CDR3 loop: CATSDSGLAGRGETQYF. The DNA for the CDR3 is TGTGCCACCAGTGATTCGGGACTAGCGGGGAGGGGAGAGACCCAGTACTTC.

The rearrangement joins TRBV7-9 to TRBJ2-1; no reliable D call. V dropped 4 bases and J dropped 9 bases, with 13 bases sitting between them. CDR3 size: 13 residues. Germline values: CDR1 SEHNR, CDR2 FQNEAQ (reference sequence). CDR3 residues: CASSSHSSFEQFF. The CDR3 DNA is TGTGCCAGCAGCTCCCATTCCAGTTTTGAGCAGTTCTTC.

The chain employs TRBV27 and TRBJ2-7, with 9 nucleotides matching TRBD1. The V and J ends lost 8 bases and 6 bases, in that order; junction bases with no gene match: 8. Germline V lookup: CDR1 MNHEY, CDR2 SMNVEV (reference sequence). CDR3 length equals 13 residues. The CDR3 DNA sequence: TGTGCCAGCCATGGGACAGGGAACAGCGAGCAGTACTTC. Its protein is CASHGTGNSEQYF.

The chain couples TRBV10-2 to TRBJ1-3, with 7 bases that match TRBD1. The CDR3 length is 15 residues. Germline trimming cut 3 bases from V and 4 bases from J; bases unmatched to any gene: 6. From germline, CDR1 is WSHSY and CDR2 SAAADI. CDR3 bases: TGCGCCAGCAGTGATACCGGGACAGCAGGAAACACCATATATTTT. Translated: CASSDTGTAGNTIYF.

CDR3 in amino acids: CASSLVQAYEQYF. The CDR3 coding sequence is TGTGCCAGCAGTTTGGTCCAGGCCTACGAGCAGTACTTC. This rearrangement joins TRBV12-3 or TRBV12-4 to TRBJ2-7, with unresolved D. V shed 3 bases and J shed 2 bases, with 8 bases lying between them. The CDR3 spans 13 residues.

There are a few counts of this clone. The rearrangement links TRBV19 to TRBJ1-1, with 7 bases fitting TRBD1. The V gene's germline CDR1 is LNHDA and CDR2 SQIVND (reference sequence). The CDR3 runs 11 residues. The J segment lost 10 bases and the V segment lost 7 bases, leaving 6 bases of the junction unmatched. CDR3 region: CASIRQGGAFF. CDR3 sequence (DNA): TGTGCCAGTATCAGACAGGGTGGAGCTTTCTTT.

This clone was observed once. This chain joins TRBV6-5 and TRBJ2-5; TRBD2 matches 7 bases. Germline CDR1 and CDR2: MNHEY and SVGAGI. V lost 9 bases to trimming and J lost 5 bases; unmatched junction nucleotides: 6. The CDR3 runs 12 residues. CDR3 region: CARAHSGETQYF. As DNA, the CDR3 is TGTGCCAGGGCCCATAGCGGGGAGACCCAGTACTTC.

V is TRBV5-4 and J is TRBJ1-1; D not certain. CDR3 length equals 11 residues. In germline, CDR1 is SGHNT, CDR2 YYREEE (reference sequence). Trimming cost V 4 bases and J 6 bases, with 7 bases left between them. The CDR3 region has the DNA TGTGCCAGCAGCCGAGGCTCTGAAGCTTTCTTT. This codes for CASSRGSEAFF. Looking up the rest from reference TRBV5-4 and TRBJ1-1 gives the full variable domain: ETGVTQSPTHLIKTRGQQVTLRCSSQSGHNTVSWYQQALGQGPQFIFQYYREEENGRGNFPPRFSGLQFPNYSSELNVNALELDDSALYLCASSRGSEAFFGQGTRLTVV.

The chain is built from TRBV14 and TRBJ1-3; the D gene is possibly TRBD1 (5 bases). The CDR3 sequence is 14 residues long. Deletions cut 0 bases from V and 3 bases from J, with 6 bases between. CDR1 is SGHDN and CDR2 is FVKESK in the germline V gene. The CDR3 coding sequence is TGTGCCAGCAGCCAAGACAGGGTTGGAAACACCATATATTTT. Amino acid sequence: CASSQDRVGNTIYF.

The chain employs TRBV4-1 and TRBJ2-7; 11 bases are a match to TRBD2. This CDR3 has 19 amino acids. V lost 0 bases and J lost 0; bases outside the gene matches: 10. CDR1 and CDR2 (germline): MGHRA, YSYEKL. The CDR3 bases are TGCGCCAGCAGCCAAGAGCCTCCGACTAGCGGGGCAAGCTCCTACGAGCAGTACTTC. Translating gives CASSQEPPTSGASSYEQYF.

The chain combines TRBV2 with TRBJ1-1, with no clear D. Germline CDR1 reads SNHLY; CDR2 reads FYNNEI. With 6 bases removed from V and 1 base from J, the gap between germline ends came to 9 bases. The CDR3 length is 13 residues. CDR3 DNA sequence: TGTGCCAGCAGGTCACAAAGGAACACTGAAGCTTTCTTT. It yields the protein CASRSQRNTEAFF. The full variable domain, in which reference TRBV2 and TRBJ1-1 provide the parts outside the CDR3, is EPEVTQTPSHQVTQMGQEVILRCVPISNHLYFYWYRQILGQKVEFLVSFYNNEISEKSEIFDDQFSVERPDGSNFTLKIRSTKLEDSAMYFCASRSQRNTEAFFGQGTRLTVV.

This sequence joins TRBV19 and TRBJ2-5, with 14 bases fitting TRBD2. Germline V CDR1 and CDR2: LNHDA, SQIVND (reference sequence). Trimming cost V 3 bases and J 1 base; bases outside gene matches: 7. The CDR3 totals 18 residues. The CDR3 here is CASSMWTSGRQFQETQYF. CDR3 sequence (DNA): TGTGCCAGTAGTATGTGGACTAGCGGGAGGCAATTCCAAGAGACCCAGTACTTC.

This chain links TRBV9 with TRBJ2-5; D might be TRBD2 (5 bases). CDR3 size: 15 residues. CDR1 is SGDLS and CDR2 is YYNGEE in the germline V gene. With 0 bases removed from V and 4 bases from J, the gap between germline ends came to 13 bases. The CDR3 reads CASSVGGGALETQYF. The CDR3, as DNA: TGTGCCAGCAGCGTAGGTGGAGGTGCCTTAGAGACCCAGTACTTC.

The table lists this clone with a few counts. The chain couples TRBV19 to TRBJ1-1, with D perhaps TRBD1 (6 bases). From germline, CDR1 is LNHDA and CDR2 SQIVND (reference sequence). Trimming took 8 bases from V and 3 from J, leaving 10 bases between them. CDR3 length: 12 amino acids. The CDR3 region has the DNA TGTGCCAGTCAAGGACAGTACACTGAAGCTTTCTTT. This translates into CASQGQYTEAFF.

This clone has more than one count but fewer than ten. The genes are TRBV5-6 and TRBJ2-3; possible D gene TRBD1, 6 bases. Trimming cost V 3 bases and J 0 bases, with 14 bases left between them. The CDR3 has 16 amino acids. Germline V gene sequence: CDR1 SGHDT, CDR2 YYEEEE. For the CDR3, the DNA is TGTGCCAGCAGCTCCCGGGGAAGGGGGAGCACAGATACGCAGTATTTT. This gives the protein CASSSRGRGSTDTQYF. Complete variable domain (other parts from reference TRBV5-6 and TRBJ2-3): DAGVTQSPTHLIKTRGQQVTLRCSPKSGHDTVSWYQQALGQGPQFIFQYYEEEERQRGNFPDRFSGHQFPNYSSELNVNALLLGDSALYLCASSSRGRGSTDTQYFGPGTRLTVL.